The rows below give T cell receptor beta chains drawn from one sample of a study of cytomegalovirus exposure and HLA in healthy donors. Measured with immunoSEQ multiplex PCR; TCRdb has only the in-frame clones, and not every one. Among 93,000 or so clones, around four fifths were seen once, and the ten largest hold roughly 5.3%. The sequenced sample was PBMCs. These receptors were obtained from a woman between 18 and 29 years old in good health and CMV-seropositive. Both conserved end residues are part of each CDR3. Each record gives: clone size, V gene, J gene, D gene, CDR3 protein, CDR3 DNA. D genes are given only for firm matches. Clone sizes are given selectively: once, few, many, or a class where the clone is expanded.

clone_size: NA
v_call: TRBV28
j_call: TRBJ2-1
d_call: TRBD2
cdr3_aa: CASQLAGPEQFF
cdr3_nt: TGTGCCAGCCAACTAGCGGGACCTGAGCAGTTCTTC

clone_size: NA
v_call: TRBV6-5
j_call: TRBJ2-5
d_call: NA
cdr3_aa: CASTSSPTPQETQYF
cdr3_nt: TGTGCCAGCACTTCAAGCCCTACCCCACAAGAGACCCAGTACTTC

clone_size: NA
v_call: TRBV6-5
j_call: TRBJ2-1
d_call: TRBD1
cdr3_aa: CASSYRQGAYNEQFF
cdr3_nt: TGTGCCAGCAGTTACCGACAGGGGGCCTACAATGAGCAGTTCTTC

clone_size: NA
v_call: TRBV28
j_call: TRBJ2-7
d_call: TRBD2
cdr3_aa: CASSLPGTSGYEQYF
cdr3_nt: TGTGCCAGCAGTTTACCGGGGACTAGCGGATACGAGCAGTACTTC

clone_size: once
v_call: TRBV6-6
j_call: TRBJ1-1
d_call: TRBD1
cdr3_aa: CASSPDRRGRNTEAFF
cdr3_nt: TGTGCCAGCAGCCCTGACAGAAGGGGGCGGAACACTGAAGCTTTCTTT

clone_size: NA
v_call: TRBV6-1
j_call: TRBJ1-6
d_call: NA
cdr3_aa: CASSGQASTNSPLHF
cdr3_nt: TGTGCCAGCAGTGGACAGGCGAGTACTAATTCACCCCTCCACTTT

clone_size: NA
v_call: TRBV6-5
j_call: TRBJ1-2
d_call: NA
cdr3_aa: CASSFEDRGGSGYTF
cdr3_nt: TGTGCCAGCAGTTTTGAGGACAGAGGGGGTAGTGGCTACACCTTC

clone_size: NA
v_call: TRBV6-5
j_call: TRBJ1-1
d_call: TRBD1
cdr3_aa: CASSDSGTDTEAFF
cdr3_nt: TGTGCCAGCAGCGACTCCGGGACAGACACTGAAGCTTTCTTT

clone_size: NA
v_call: TRBV2
j_call: TRBJ1-3
d_call: TRBD1
cdr3_aa: CASSEMTGRGNTIYF
cdr3_nt: TGTGCCAGCAGTGAGATGACAGGGCGTGGAAACACCATATATTTT

clone_size: NA
v_call: TRBV13
j_call: TRBJ1-6
d_call: NA
cdr3_aa: CASSLRDWGSPLHF
cdr3_nt: TGTGCCAGCAGCTTAAGGGACTGGGGGTCTCCCCTCCACTTT

clone_size: NA
v_call: TRBV28
j_call: TRBJ2-3
d_call: TRBD2
cdr3_aa: CASTQSGRGPDTQYF
cdr3_nt: TGTGCCAGCACTCAAAGCGGGAGAGGTCCAGATACGCAGTATTTT

clone_size: NA
v_call: TRBV11-2
j_call: TRBJ1-1
d_call: NA
cdr3_aa: CASSPPPVNTEAFF
cdr3_nt: TGTGCCAGCAGCCCCCCTCCCGTGAACACTGAAGCTTTCTTT

clone_size: NA
v_call: TRBV10-3
j_call: TRBJ2-7
d_call: NA
cdr3_aa: CAISESGRSGQQQYF
cdr3_nt: TGTGCCATCAGTGAGTCAGGAAGATCTGGGCAGCAGCAGTACTTC

clone_size: NA
v_call: TRBV5-1
j_call: TRBJ2-2
d_call: TRBD2
cdr3_aa: CASSIPTSGLPTGELFF
cdr3_nt: TGCGCCAGCAGCATCCCGACTAGCGGGCTACCCACCGGGGAGCTGTTTTTT

clone_size: once
v_call: TRBV6-1
j_call: TRBJ1-3
d_call: NA
cdr3_aa: CASNPGDPGNTIYF
cdr3_nt: TGTGCCAGCAATCCGGGGGATCCCGGAAACACCATATATTTT

clone_size: few
v_call: TRBV13
j_call: TRBJ1-1
d_call: NA
cdr3_aa: CASSLGRGAPTEAFF
cdr3_nt: TGTGCCAGCAGCTTAGGCCGGGGGGCGCCCACTGAAGCTTTCTTT

clone_size: NA
v_call: TRBV7-9
j_call: TRBJ2-7
d_call: TRBD2
cdr3_aa: CASSAASGGRAF
cdr3_nt: TGTGCCAGCAGCGCCGCTAGCGGGGGCCGAGCCTTC

clone_size: few
v_call: TRBV5-5
j_call: TRBJ2-5
d_call: TRBD1
cdr3_aa: CASSLEGTGAQETQYF
cdr3_nt: TGTGCCAGCAGCTTGGAGGGGACAGGGGCCCAAGAGACCCAGTACTTC

clone_size: NA
v_call: TRBV7-8
j_call: TRBJ1-5
d_call: NA
cdr3_aa: CASSLDRSYSNQPQHF
cdr3_nt: TGTGCCAGCAGCTTAGACAGGAGCTATAGCAATCAGCCCCAGCATTTT

clone_size: NA
v_call: TRBV9
j_call: TRBJ2-7
d_call: NA
cdr3_aa: CASSVAAGEYEQYF
cdr3_nt: TGTGCCAGCAGCGTAGCGGCAGGGGAATACGAGCAGTACTTC

clone_size: NA
v_call: TRBV19
j_call: TRBJ2-7
d_call: NA
cdr3_aa: CASSIKRQALYEQYF
cdr3_nt: TGTGCCAGTAGTATTAAGAGACAGGCTCTATACGAGCAGTACTTC

clone_size: NA
v_call: TRBV28
j_call: TRBJ2-7
d_call: NA
cdr3_aa: CASRTGVEYEQYF
cdr3_nt: TGTGCCAGCAGGACAGGAGTTGAGTACGAGCAGTACTTC

clone_size: NA
v_call: TRBV10-3
j_call: TRBJ1-2
d_call: TRBD1
cdr3_aa: CAISEPATGGSYGYTF
cdr3_nt: TGTGCCATCAGTGAGCCCGCCACAGGGGGGAGCTATGGCTACACCTTC

clone_size: NA
v_call: TRBV6-1
j_call: TRBJ1-5
d_call: TRBD1
cdr3_aa: CASRDPGGYQPQHF
cdr3_nt: TGTGCCAGCAGGGATCCAGGGGGCTATCAGCCCCAGCATTTT

clone_size: NA
v_call: TRBV18
j_call: TRBJ2-7
d_call: TRBD2
cdr3_aa: CASSPPGEAGQQYF
cdr3_nt: TGTGCCAGCTCACCACCCGGTGAAGCGGGGCAGCAGTACTTC

clone_size: NA
v_call: TRBV4-1
j_call: TRBJ2-2
d_call: TRBD2
cdr3_aa: CASSTDSSGTSGKAGELFF
cdr3_nt: TGCGCCAGCAGCACAGATTCGTCCGGGACTAGCGGAAAGGCGGGGGAGCTGTTTTTT

clone_size: NA
v_call: TRBV5-5
j_call: TRBJ2-2
d_call: NA
cdr3_aa: CASSFAGVTGELFF
cdr3_nt: TGTGCCAGCAGCTTTGCAGGGGTCACCGGGGAGCTGTTTTTT

clone_size: NA
v_call: TRBV9
j_call: TRBJ1-2
d_call: TRBD1
cdr3_aa: CASSVRGTGGLYGYTF
cdr3_nt: TGTGCCAGCAGCGTACGTGGGACAGGGGGGCTCTATGGCTACACCTTC